These 27 T cell receptor beta chains share one sample of origin, sequenced in a study of cytomegalovirus exposure and HLA in healthy donors. In the PCR, 60 Vbeta and 13 Jbeta primers were used. Some clones are missing from TCRdb's copy, which holds only in-frame ones; the method was immunoSEQ multiplex PCR. The sample holds around 150,000 clones; 76% are singletons and the top ten take roughly 1.9%. Material: PBMCs. The receptor set was obtained from a man in his forties or fifties in good health and CMV-seronegative.

Only one count was recorded for this clone. The V gene is TRBV28, the J gene TRBJ1-6; D remains unclear. The V end was cut by 1 base, the J end by 13 bases, with 14 bases between. The germline gives CDR1 MDHEN, CDR2 SYDVKM. CDR3 length equals 14 residues. CDR3 protein: CASSLSSGDPPLHF. The CDR3, as DNA: TGTGCCAGCAGTTTATCTTCCGGGGATCCCCCCCTCCACTTT.

V gene TRBV27 combines with J gene TRBJ1-4; weak D call: TRBD1 (6 bases). V lost 6 bases and J lost 7, with 15 bases in between. This CDR3 has 14 residues. The germline V gene encodes CDR1 MNHEY and CDR2 SMNVEV (reference sequence). This CDR3 reads CASSAGTSGEKLFF. The CDR3 DNA reads TGTGCCAGCAGCGCCGGGACAAGCGGTGAAAAACTGTTTTTT.

The V call is TRBV5-7, the J call TRBJ1-5, with D possibly matching TRBD1 (5 bases). TRBV5-7 is designated an ORF whose function remains uncertain. The CDR3 runs to 16 residues. Trimming took 0 bases from V and 3 from J, leaving 13 bases between them. CDR3 loop: CASSLVGGGNNQPQHF. The CDR3 DNA reads TGTGCCAGCAGCTTGGTGGGGGGGGGAAACAATCAGCCCCAGCATTTT.

V and J are TRBV19 and TRBJ1-6; unclear D gene. The CDR3 is made up of 13 amino acids. Germline V gene data show CDR1 as LNHDA and CDR2 as SQIVND (reference sequence). V was trimmed by 3 bases and J by 7 bases, leaving 7 bases between them. In DNA form, the CDR3 reads TGTGCCAGTAGTATCAACAGCAATTCACCCCTCCACTTT. Protein: CASSINSNSPLHF.

The chain uses TRBV18 and TRBJ1-1, with D perhaps TRBD1 (6 bases). Germline loops: CDR1 KGHSH, CDR2 LQKENI. Trimming left V 0 bases short and J 0 bases short, with 11 bases between. This CDR3 region has 16 residues. CDR3 sequence: CASSPPGGAMNTEAFF. CDR3 in DNA: TGTGCCAGCTCACCACCGGGGGGGGCTATGAACACTGAAGCTTTCTTT.

The V and J genes are TRBV5-1 and TRBJ2-5, with 13 bases matching TRBD2. The better agreement between TRBJ2-7 and the DNA end casts doubt on the J call. The CDR3 is 18 amino acids. Germline lookup yields CDR1 SGHRS and CDR2 YFSETQ. CDR3 sequence reads: CASSTGQQLAGGTYEQYF. For the CDR3, the DNA is TGCGCCAGCAGCACGGGCCAACAACTAGCGGGGGGGACCTACGAGCAGTACTTC.

The chain is built from TRBV5-4 and TRBJ2-3, with 8 bases matching TRBD1. The CDR3 spans 16 residues. Trimming took 3 bases from V and 0 from J; bases not matched to a gene: 6. CDR1 is SGHNT, CDR2 YYREEE, per germline (reference sequence). The CDR3 sequence: CASSWGDRLSTDTQYF. The CDR3 bases are TGTGCCAGCAGCTGGGGGGACAGGCTAAGCACAGATACGCAGTATTTT.

V gene TRBV7-9 combines with J gene TRBJ2-7, with TRBD2 matching over 13 bases. V shed 4 bases, J shed 7 bases, and the junction held 10 bases outside the gene matches. Germline CDR1 reads SEHNR; CDR2 reads FQNEAQ (reference sequence). The CDR3 length is 16 residues. CDR3 loop: CASSSGGTSGIWEQYF. DNA of the CDR3: TGTGCCAGCAGCTCCGGGGGGACTAGCGGGATTTGGGAGCAGTACTTC.

The sample holds a few counts of this clone. V usage is TRBV5-6 and J usage is TRBJ2-7; 10 bases line up with TRBD2. CDR3 size: 15 residues. The germline CDR1 and CDR2 sequences are SGHDT and YYEEEE. Trimming cost V 5 bases and J 3 bases; bases outside gene matches: 8. CDR3 loop: CASRLTSGAVYEQYF. In DNA, the CDR3 is TGTGCCAGCAGACTTACTAGCGGGGCCGTCTACGAGCAGTACTTC. Full variable domain (outside the CDR3, taken from reference TRBV5-6 and TRBJ2-7): DAGVTQSPTHLIKTRGQQVTLRCSPKSGHDTVSWYQQALGQGPQFIFQYYEEEERQRGNFPDRFSGHQFPNYSSELNVNALLLGDSALYLCASRLTSGAVYEQYFGPGTRLTVT.

V and J are TRBV10-3 and TRBJ2-1, with 8 bases lining up with TRBD1. CDR1 is ENHRY and CDR2 is SYGVKD in the germline V gene. This CDR3 spans 15 amino acids. Trimming took 4 bases from V and 6 from J; bases not matched to a gene: 8. CDR3 residues: CAISVRTGIPNEQFF. For the CDR3, the DNA is TGTGCCATCAGTGTTCGGACAGGGATTCCCAATGAGCAGTTCTTC.

This sequence joins TRBV29-1 and TRBJ1-2; weak D call: TRBD1 (5 bases). With 3 bases removed from V and 4 bases from J, the gap between germline ends came to 15 bases. The CDR3 sequence is 14 residues long. Germline loops: CDR1 SQVTM, CDR2 ANQGSEA. The DNA of the CDR3 is TGCAGCGTTGAGCAGACAGAACTCTCCTATGGCTACACCTTC. It encodes CSVEQTELSYGYTF.

This clone was found a few times. This chain links TRBV9 with TRBJ2-1; 10 bases fit TRBD1. The CDR3 covers 19 residues. CDR1 and CDR2 (germline): SGDLS, YYNGEE. The ends lost 0 bases at V and 7 bases at J; junction bases unmatched: 16. As DNA, the CDR3 is TGTGCCAGCAGCGTAGCCCCAGCCCGACAGGGGGCGCAGGTTAATGAGCAGTTCTTC. Translating gives CASSVAPARQGAQVNEQFF.

The chain couples TRBV13 to TRBJ1-2; 7 bases match TRBD1. Germline CDR1 reads PRHDT; CDR2 reads FYEKMQ (reference sequence). The CDR3 loop spans 13 amino acids. J gave up 3 bases and V 5 bases, and 3 bases lay outside the gene matches. CDR3 region: CASSNTGDYGYTF. In nucleotides, the CDR3 is TGTGCCAGCAGCAACACAGGGGACTATGGCTACACCTTC.

The rearrangement uses TRBV7-2 and TRBJ2-3; 7 bases map to TRBD2. This CDR3 region has 13 residues. CDR1 is SGHTA and CDR2 is FQGNSA in the germline V gene. J gave up 10 bases and V 5 bases, and 9 bases lay outside the gene matches. CDR3 residues: CASSARWGGAQYF. The CDR3 DNA is TGTGCCAGCAGCGCTAGGTGGGGGGGGGCGCAGTATTTT.

The chain employs TRBV10-2 and TRBJ2-7; 8 bases align to TRBD2. The CDR3 totals 16 residues. Germline lookup yields CDR1 WSHSY and CDR2 SAAADI. Trimming took 2 bases from V and 4 from J; bases not matched to a gene: 10. CDR3 sequence: CASSEKGPGGLYEQYF. In DNA form, the CDR3 reads TGCGCCAGCAGTGAGAAAGGACCGGGGGGGCTATACGAGCAGTACTTC.

This clone showed up just once. The V and J genes are TRBV28 and TRBJ1-4, with D possibly TRBD1 on 6 matching bases. V dropped 5 bases and J dropped 5 bases, with 12 bases sitting between them. There are 14 residues in the CDR3. Germline V gene data show CDR1 as MDHEN and CDR2 as SYDVKM. CDR3 region: CASSPGHQNEKLFF. In DNA, the CDR3 is TGTGCCAGCAGTCCGGGACATCAAAATGAAAAACTGTTTTTT.

The gene calls are TRBV6-4 and TRBJ2-6; D is ambiguous. V lost 5 bases to trimming and J lost 0 bases, with 8 bases between them. Germline loops: CDR1 MRHNA, CDR2 SNTAGT. The CDR3 is 15 amino acids. The CDR3 protein is CASSPTPSGANVLTF. The CDR3 DNA is TGTGCCAGCAGTCCTACCCCCTCTGGGGCCAACGTCCTGACTTTC.

The rearrangement uses TRBV10-3 and TRBJ1-2; TRBD1 matches at 7 bases. V was clipped by 3 bases and J by 4 bases; unmatched bases: 8. Germline V gene data show CDR1 as ENHRY and CDR2 as SYGVKD. This CDR3 has 15 amino acids. The CDR3 DNA reads as TGTGCCATCAGTGAAAGCCCGGGACAGTCCTATGGCTACACCTTC. Translating gives CAISESPGQSYGYTF.

This CDR3 is CAISITGTGPLGEQYF. The CDR3, as DNA: TGTGCCATCAGTATCACCGGGACAGGACCCTTAGGCGAGCAGTACTTC. The V and J genes are TRBV10-3 and TRBJ2-7, with TRBD1 matching 8 bases. Germline values: CDR1 ENHRY, CDR2 SYGVKD. The CDR3 has 16 amino acids. The V segment lost 5 bases and the J segment 6 bases; nucleotides outside the gene matches: 15.

The V gene is TRBV6-1, the J gene TRBJ2-7; D is undetermined. The CDR3 is 15 residues long. V was clipped by 2 bases and J by 4 bases, with 15 bases between them. Germline V gene data show CDR1 as MNHNS and CDR2 as SASEGT. CDR3 sequence reads: CASSELPGQRYEQYF. CDR3 in DNA: TGTGCCAGCAGTGAACTACCGGGTCAGAGGTACGAGCAGTACTTC.

The chain links TRBV6-6 to TRBJ2-2, with TRBD1 matching over 11 bases. Germline CDR1 MNHNY, CDR2 SVGAGI (reference sequence). V gave up 6 bases and J gave up 7 bases; unmatched junction bases: 7. The CDR3 spans 15 residues. CDR3 in DNA: TGTGCCAGCAGCCCCGGGACAGGGGGGAGCGGGGAGCTGTTTTTT. The encoded protein is CASSPGTGGSGELFF.

The V and J genes are TRBV4-3 and TRBJ1-1, with 10 bases identical to TRBD1. Germline CDR1 reads LGHNA; CDR2 reads YSLEER. This CDR3 contains 13 residues. The junction had 3 bases not matched to a gene; V was cut back by 4 bases and J by 7 bases. CDR3 sequence: CASSPWDRGEAFF. The CDR3, as DNA: TGCGCCAGCAGCCCCTGGGACAGGGGTGAAGCTTTCTTT.

This chain connects TRBV5-4 to TRBJ2-1; 11 positions agree with TRBD1. The trim removed 6 bases at V and 7 bases at J, leaving 12 bases unmatched. The CDR3 spans 16 residues. The germline V gene has CDR1 SGHNT and CDR2 YYREEE (reference sequence). Here the CDR3 reads CASTPWSGQGVNEQFF. CDR3 DNA sequence: TGTGCCAGCACCCCCTGGTCGGGACAGGGGGTGAATGAGCAGTTCTTC.

CDR3 in amino acids: CASSAGTANSGNTIYF. The CDR3 DNA sequence: TGTGCCAGCAGTGCTGGGACAGCAAACTCTGGAAACACCATATATTTT. The chain couples TRBV28 to TRBJ1-3, with 7 bases aligning to TRBD1. With 5 bases clipped from V and 0 bases from J, the junction kept 7 bases outside the gene matches. The CDR3 runs to 16 residues. Germline V CDR1 and CDR2: MDHEN, SYDVKM. Based on the CDR3 plus reference TRBV28 and TRBJ1-3, the full variable domain is DVKVTQSSRYLVKRTGEKVFLECVQDMDHENMFWYRQDPGLGLRLIYFSYDVKMKEKGDIPEGYSVSREKKERFSLILESASTNQTSMYLCASSAGTANSGNTIYFGEGSWLTVV.

In its sample, this clone was seen a few times. The chain is built from TRBV6-1 and TRBJ2-3; 9 nucleotides match TRBD1. Germline CDR1 is MNHNS and CDR2 is SASEGT. V lost 4 bases to trimming and J lost 9 bases; unmatched junction nucleotides: 17. The length of the CDR3 is 17 residues. Here the CDR3 reads CASSAPPGTGQRMTQYF. The CDR3 bases are TGTGCCAGCAGTGCTCCACCCGGGACAGGGCAAAGGATGACGCAGTATTTT.

This clone was seen only a few times. The J gene is TRBJ2-5, the V gene TRBV11-2, with D possibly TRBD1 on 6 matching bases. Germline lookup yields CDR1 SGHAT and CDR2 FQNNGV. CDR3 length equals 13 residues. V shed 5 bases and J shed 2 bases, with 9 bases lying between them. In DNA form, the CDR3 reads TGTGCCAGCAGCACAGGGATACAAGAGACCCAGTACTTC. Its protein is CASSTGIQETQYF. Based on the CDR3 plus reference TRBV11-2 and TRBJ2-5, the full variable domain is EAGVAQSPRYKIIEKRQSVAFWCNPISGHATLYWYQQILGQGPKLLIQFQNNGVVDDSQLPKDRFSAERLKGVDSTLKIQPAKLEDSAVYLCASSTGIQETQYFGPGTRLLVL.

The chain couples TRBV6-5 to TRBJ2-7; tentatively, D is TRBD2 (5 bases). Trimming removed 0 bases from V and 3 bases from J, with 12 bases in between. CDR3 length: 15 residues. Germline values: CDR1 MNHEY, CDR2 SVGAGI. The CDR3 bases are TGTGCCAGCAGTTACTCGAGATTTGAGGGCTACGAGCAGTACTTC. Its translation: CASSYSRFEGYEQYF.